The 15 T cell receptor beta chains listed next were all sequenced from one sample in a study of OX40 agonist ivuxolimab in advanced cancers. TCRdb's table, derived via immunoSEQ multiplex PCR, lists solely in-frame clones and lacks some. The sample records roughly 70,000 clones, around 90% being singletons. This sample comprised CD4+ or CD8+ T cells sorted from blood, obtained in a trial of the OX40 agonist ivuxolimab. These TCRs come from an adult with an advanced solid tumor such as melanoma, head and neck, liver or kidney cancer.

The chain combines TRBV5-4 with TRBJ2-7, with D hard to call. There are 13 residues in the CDR3. Trimming left V 0 bases short and J 7 bases short, with 11 bases between. CDR1 and CDR2 from the germline V gene are SGHNT and YYREEE (reference sequence). As DNA, the CDR3 is TGTGCCAGCAGCTTGGGGCTAGAAGAAGAGCAGTACTTC. This encodes CASSLGLEEEQYF.

This rearrangement joins TRBV19 to TRBJ1-4; D remains unclear. CDR1 LNHDA and CDR2 SQIVND come from the germline V gene (reference sequence). Trimming left V 6 bases short and J 3 bases short, with 11 bases between. The CDR3 covers 14 residues. CDR3 coding DNA: TGTGCCAGTAGGTGGGGAGATGCTAATGAAAAACTGTTTTTT. Its protein is CASRWGDANEKLFF.

The rearrangement uses TRBV6-1 and TRBJ2-2; D is unresolved. V was shortened by 6 bases and J by 6 bases, with 5 bases between the two germline ends. The germline V gene encodes CDR1 MNHNS and CDR2 SASEGT. The CDR3 has 11 amino acids. The CDR3 DNA reads as TGTGCCAGCAGCCGGCCCGGGGAGCTGTTTTTT. Translation: CASSRPGELFF.

The J gene is TRBJ2-6, the V gene TRBV29-1, with D uncertain. Trimming took 7 bases from V and 1 from J, leaving 8 bases between them. CDR3 length equals 13 residues. In germline, CDR1 is SQVTM, CDR2 ANQGSEA. The CDR3 nucleotides are TGCAGCGCCAGTTTATCTGGGGCCAACGTCCTGACTTTC. This codes for CSASLSGANVLTF.

The J gene is TRBJ1-5, the V gene TRBV28; D gene unclear. Germline V gene lookup returns CDR1 MDHEN and CDR2 SYDVKM. V was clipped by 5 bases and J by 10 bases, with 18 bases between them. The CDR3 contains 14 residues. The CDR3 bases are TGTGCCAGCAGTCCGGGGAGGGATAGGGAACCCCAGCATTTT. This translates into CASSPGRDREPQHF.

The sample holds one count of this clone. The chain links TRBV5-6 to TRBJ2-7; D gene ambiguous. This CDR3 contains 15 residues. V was clipped by 0 bases and J by 3 bases, with 13 bases between them. Germline CDR1 is SGHDT and CDR2 is YYEEEE. CDR3: CASSLGSVRVYEQYF. The DNA for the CDR3 is TGTGCCAGCAGCTTGGGGTCGGTAAGGGTCTACGAGCAGTACTTC. The entire variable domain, with the rest obtained from reference TRBV5-6 and TRBJ2-7, is as follows: DAGVTQSPTHLIKTRGQQVTLRCSPKSGHDTVSWYQQALGQGPQFIFQYYEEEERQRGNFPDRFSGHQFPNYSSELNVNALLLGDSALYLCASSLGSVRVYEQYFGPGTRLTVT.

The chain carries TRBV7-9 and TRBJ2-4; tentative D call: TRBD2 (6 bases). Germline CDR1 is SEHNR and CDR2 is FQNEAQ (reference sequence). Trimming left V 1 base short and J 5 bases short, with 9 bases between. The CDR3 runs 14 residues. CDR3 sequence reads: CASSLEGLQNIQYF. The CDR3 DNA reads as TGTGCCAGCAGCTTAGAGGGACTGCAAAACATTCAGTACTTC.

The V gene is TRBV28, the J gene TRBJ2-5, with D possibly being TRBD1 (6 bases). The DNA matches TRBJ2-7 better at its end, which makes the J call doubtful. Germline loops: CDR1 MDHEN, CDR2 SYDVKM. There are 15 residues in the CDR3. DNA for the CDR3: TGTGCCAGCAGTTTCCCCGCCGGGACATCCTACGAGCAGTACTTC. Translating it yields CASSFPAGTSYEQYF.

The genes are TRBV18 and TRBJ1-3; D call uncertain. The CDR3 spans 15 residues. The germline V gene has CDR1 KGHSH and CDR2 LQKENI. With 3 bases removed from V and 0 bases from J, the gap between germline ends came to 9 bases. This chain's CDR3 is CASSPDGRSGNTIYF. The CDR3 coding sequence is TGTGCCAGCTCACCGGACGGGCGCTCTGGAAACACCATATATTTT.

This clone has only one observation. This rearrangement joins TRBV5-1 to TRBJ2-5, with 12 bases that match TRBD2. Germline values: CDR1 SGHRS, CDR2 YFSETQ. Trimming cost V 0 bases and J 4 bases; bases outside gene matches: 1. There are 15 residues in the CDR3. The CDR3 is CASSLASGRGETQYF. CDR3 coding DNA: TGCGCCAGCAGCTTGGCTAGCGGGAGGGGAGAGACCCAGTACTTC.

The chain employs TRBV6-1 and TRBJ2-4; D gene ambiguous. CDR3 size: 13 residues. Trimming took off 7 bases at V and 6 bases at J, with 13 bases between the two ends. Germline-derived CDR1 and CDR2 are MNHNS and SASEGT. CDR3 residues: CASTERGINIQYF. For the CDR3, the DNA is TGTGCCAGCACCGAACGAGGTATAAACATTCAGTACTTC.

The rearrangement joins TRBV9 to TRBJ2-3; 8 bases are shared with TRBD2. Germline V gene sequence: CDR1 SGDLS, CDR2 YYNGEE. This CDR3 is 15 amino acids long. V lost 0 bases, J lost 6 bases, and 6 bases stayed unmatched. As DNA, the CDR3 is TGTGCCAGCAGCGTAGAGGGCGGGAGGATGGATACGCAGTATTTT. Its protein product is CASSVEGGRMDTQYF.

This chain connects TRBV6-1 to TRBJ2-5, with 10 bases aligning to TRBD2. Germline values: CDR1 MNHNS, CDR2 SASEGT. The V gene end was trimmed by 5 bases and the J gene end by 3 bases; junction bases not matched to a gene: 6. This CDR3 contains 15 residues. CDR3 sequence reads: CASSLQRGGEETQYF. CDR3 DNA: TGTGCCAGCAGTTTGCAGCGGGGGGGGGAAGAGACCCAGTACTTC.

This chain joins TRBV4-1 and TRBJ2-1; TRBD2 agrees at 8 bases. Germline V gene data show CDR1 as MGHRA and CDR2 as YSYEKL. The CDR3 length is 13 residues. With V trimmed by 4 bases and J by 5 bases, 1 base remained unmatched. The CDR3 DNA reads as TGCGCCAGCAGCCCGCGGGGGGACAATGAGCAGTTCTTC. This encodes CASSPRGDNEQFF.

V and J are TRBV28 and TRBJ1-5, with D maybe TRBD1 (6 bases). The CDR3 extends over 14 amino acids. CDR1 MDHEN and CDR2 SYDVKM come from the germline V gene. V gave up 6 bases and J gave up 6 bases, with 15 bases separating them. CDR3 coding DNA: TGTGCCAGCAGGGCAGGGGCCGGCGGTCAGCCCCAGCATTTT. This sequence encodes CASRAGAGGQPQHF.